The clone carrying this T cell receptor (beta chain) has a count of ten or more. The antigen is unknown. The sample belongs to a study of CD8+CD57+ T cells in acquired aplastic anemia. Study-level information: Sorted CD4+ and CD8+ cells gave a mean 3.2 ug DNA, range 0.2 to 27.4 ug. The study, taken as a whole, reports: Around 29 shared CD8+ CDR3s appeared highly expressed within patients' immunodominant clones.

In patients chosen for sequencing, flow cytometry had shown CD8+CD57+ cell expansion. Severe acquired aplastic anemia was present in all patients. Blood came from patients not yet given any therapy. Genomic DNA constituted the template upon which TCR beta VDJ and CDR3 profiling was performed. TCRdb analysed the reads with MiXCR anew, one entry per CDR3 protein. Of approximately 200,000 distinct CDR3 sequences listed, about half are singletons. CDR1 and CDR2 from the germline V gene are SGHRS and YFSETQ. The V gene end was trimmed by 3 bases and the J gene end by 4 bases; junction bases not matched to a gene: 13. The CDR3 runs 17 residues.

Sequenced material: sorted CD4+, CD8+, or CD8+CD57+ T cells (not recorded which) from PBMCs. The TCR originated in a human donor with aplastic anemia. This chain joins TRBV5-1 and TRBJ1-2; 9 bases are a match to TRBD1. In nucleotides, the CDR3 is TGCGCCAGCAGCTCACAAAGGACAGGGGATAAGGGCTATGGCTACACCTTC. Residues: CASSSQRTGDKGYGYTF.